These 26 T cell receptor beta chains were all obtained from the same sample, sequenced in a study of cytomegalovirus exposure and HLA in healthy donors. The data were produced by immunoSEQ multiplex PCR, yet TCRdb's version contains in-frame clones alone and is incomplete. The sample has under 85,000 clones, nearly 95% seen once. Sequencing input: PBMCs. These receptors were obtained from a woman aged 18-29 years in good health and CMV-seronegative.

This sequence joins TRBV30 and TRBJ2-5; the match to TRBD2 covers 10 bases. The germline V gene has CDR1 GTSNPN and CDR2 SVGIG (reference sequence). The V gene end was trimmed by 2 bases and the J gene end by 5 bases; junction bases not matched to a gene: 17. This CDR3 contains 18 residues. CDR3 residues: CAWSRGSGGPFASETQYF. Here the CDR3 DNA reads TGTGCCTGGAGTAGGGGTAGCGGGGGGCCGTTTGCTTCGGAGACCCAGTACTTC.

For the CDR3, the DNA is TGTGCCATCAGTGACTCCGAATGGCAGGCAAGCTCTGGGGCCAACGTCCTGACTTTC. Its protein product is CAISDSEWQASSGANVLTF. V is TRBV10-3 and J is TRBJ2-6; D is unresolved. This CDR3 spans 19 amino acids. Trimming took 3 bases from V and 0 from J, leaving 18 bases between them. Germline V gene lookup returns CDR1 ENHRY and CDR2 SYGVKD.

The chain combines TRBV5-1 with TRBJ2-7; 8 bases are a match to TRBD1. Trimming removed 7 bases from V and 5 bases from J; junction bases left unmatched: 8. Germline CDR1 SGHRS, CDR2 YFSETQ. CDR3 size: 13 residues. CDR3 amino acids: CASGRQGADEQYF. Written as DNA, the CDR3 is TGCGCCAGCGGCCGGCAGGGGGCCGACGAGCAGTACTTC. Full variable domain (rest looked up from reference TRBV5-1 and TRBJ2-7): KAGVTQTPRYLIKTRGQQVTLSCSPISGHRSVSWYQQTPGQGLQFLFEYFSETQRNKGNFPGRFSGRQFSNSRSEMNVSTLELGDSALYLCASGRQGADEQYFGPGTRLTVT.

The chain links TRBV5-1 to TRBJ1-3; D is undetermined. Trimming shortened V by 0 bases and J by 0 bases, and 7 bases separated the two germline ends. CDR3 length: 15 residues. Germline CDR1 SGHRS, CDR2 YFSETQ. CDR3 sequence reads: CASSLGGNSGNTIYF. The CDR3 coding sequence is TGCGCCAGCAGCTTGGGTGGCAACTCTGGAAACACCATATATTTT. The whole variable domain, remainder taken from reference TRBV5-1 and TRBJ1-3, is KAGVTQTPRYLIKTRGQQVTLSCSPISGHRSVSWYQQTPGQGLQFLFEYFSETQRNKGNFPGRFSGRQFSNSRSEMNVSTLELGDSALYLCASSLGGNSGNTIYFGEGSWLTVV.

This clone came up once. The rearrangement joins TRBV19 to TRBJ2-1; weak D call: TRBD1 (6 bases). Germline lookup yields CDR1 LNHDA and CDR2 SQIVND (reference sequence). V lost 2 bases, J lost 4 bases, and 15 bases lay in between. The CDR3 is 16 amino acids. The CDR3 loop is CASSINVRGEYNEQFF. The CDR3 region has the DNA TGTGCCAGTAGTATAAATGTCAGGGGAGAATACAATGAGCAGTTCTTC.

The gene calls are TRBV28 and TRBJ2-7; D might be TRBD2 (5 bases). V lost 6 bases, J lost 7 bases, and 16 bases lay in between. CDR1 and CDR2 (germline): MDHEN, SYDVKM. The CDR3 sequence is 13 residues long. CDR3 nucleotides: TGTGCCAGCAGCCCCCGCGGGCTAAGGGAGCAGTACTTC. Translated: CASSPRGLREQYF.

The CDR3 sequence: CANCPSRDSTYEQYF. Written as DNA, the CDR3 is TGTGCCAACTGCCCCTCCCGGGACAGTACCTACGAGCAGTACTTC. The V and J genes are TRBV19 and TRBJ2-7, with 7 nucleotides matching TRBD1. Unmatched junction bases numbered 14, after V lost 10 bases and J lost 2 bases. The germline V gene encodes CDR1 LNHDA and CDR2 SQIVND (reference sequence). The CDR3 runs to 15 residues.

The V call is TRBV28, the J call TRBJ2-5; 9 bases align to TRBD2. Germline values: CDR1 MDHEN, CDR2 SYDVKM. The CDR3 is 17 amino acids. The V gene end was trimmed by 3 bases and the J gene end by 5 bases; junction bases not matched to a gene: 13. The CDR3 nucleotides are TGTGCCAGCAGTTTGACCTTGGCGGGAGGGCCGGGGGAGACCCAGTACTTC. This sequence encodes CASSLTLAGGPGETQYF.

This chain connects TRBV6-1 to TRBJ2-4; D perhaps matches TRBD1 (5 bases). The CDR3 length is 16 residues. Trimming took off 2 bases at V and 2 bases at J, with 13 bases between the two ends. In germline, CDR1 is MNHNS, CDR2 SASEGT. CDR3 in amino acids: CASSELFQDTKNIQYF. CDR3 nucleotide sequence: TGTGCCAGCAGTGAATTGTTCCAGGACACCAAAAACATTCAGTACTTC.

This chain joins TRBV7-6 and TRBJ2-7; no clear D. Trimming shortened V by 3 bases and J by 2 bases, and 14 bases separated the two germline ends. Germline V CDR1 and CDR2: SGHVS, FNYEAQ. There are 15 residues in the CDR3. The CDR3 DNA reads as TGTGCCAGCAGCTTTAGTCCCGGCAGCGCCTACGAGCAGTACTTC. Translated: CASSFSPGSAYEQYF.

This clone was observed a few times. The gene calls are TRBV28 and TRBJ2-2; D perhaps matches TRBD1 (6 bases). Germline-derived CDR1 and CDR2 are MDHEN and SYDVKM. CDR3 length equals 15 residues. Trimming cost V 7 bases and J 5 bases, with 17 bases left between them. DNA of the CDR3: TGTGCCAGCAAGGGGGAAACAGGCCCTACCGGGGAGCTGTTTTTT. Protein product: CASKGETGPTGELFF.

The rearrangement links TRBV7-8 to TRBJ2-7; no definite D call. Per germline, CDR1 SGHVS and CDR2 FQNEAQ. V gave up 4 bases and J gave up 4 bases, with 17 bases separating them. The CDR3 runs to 15 residues. For the CDR3, the DNA is TGTGCCAGCAGCTACATTGAAGGCGGAAGATACGAGCAGTACTTC. Its translation: CASSYIEGGRYEQYF.

The J gene is TRBJ2-1, the V gene TRBV4-1; maybe TRBD1 (6 bases). V lost 3 bases, J lost 7 bases, and 10 bases lay in between. CDR1 is MGHRA and CDR2 is YSYEKL in the germline V gene. The CDR3 length is 13 residues. The CDR3 DNA reads as TGCGCCAGCAGCCACACAGGGATTAATGAGCAGTTCTTC. It specifies CASSHTGINEQFF.

The chain couples TRBV6-1 to TRBJ1-2; maybe TRBD1 (5 bases). Per the germline V gene, CDR1 is MNHNS and CDR2 is SASEGT. The CDR3 has 13 residues. V shed 3 bases and J shed 4 bases, with 9 bases lying between them. The CDR3 loop reads CASSETQAYGYTF. In DNA, the CDR3 is TGTGCCAGCAGTGAGACACAGGCCTATGGCTACACCTTC.

This chain uses TRBV4-1 with TRBJ1-2; D is ambiguous. The CDR3 length is 13 residues. From germline, CDR1 is MGHRA and CDR2 YSYEKL. Trimming took 1 base from V and 13 from J, leaving 16 bases between them. In DNA, the CDR3 is TGCGCCAGCAGCCAAGTGAGGGCAGTTAGTTCCACCTTC. It codes for CASSQVRAVSSTF.

This clone was found once. V usage is TRBV7-3 and J usage is TRBJ1-2; no firm D call. There are 13 residues in the CDR3. The V end was cut by 2 bases, the J end by 2 bases, with 6 bases between. CDR1 and CDR2 (germline): SGHTA, FQGTGA. The CDR3 loop is CASSLDNNYGYTF. The CDR3 nucleotides are TGTGCCAGCAGCTTAGACAACAACTATGGCTACACCTTC.

The rearrangement joins TRBV10-3 to TRBJ1-5; no definite D call. V lost 3 bases and J 7 bases, leaving 10 bases between the germline ends. The CDR3 contains 13 residues. Germline-derived CDR1 and CDR2 are ENHRY and SYGVKD. The CDR3 sequence: CAISDTREQPQHF. The CDR3 DNA is TGTGCCATCAGTGACACCCGGGAACAGCCCCAGCATTTT.

This rearrangement joins TRBV18 to TRBJ2-7, with TRBD1 identical over 9 bases. The CDR3 has 17 residues. Unmatched junction bases numbered 15, after V lost 6 bases and J lost 3 bases. The germline V gene encodes CDR1 KGHSH and CDR2 LQKENI. The CDR3 is CASSPHAPGQGLYEQYF. DNA of the CDR3: TGTGCCAGCTCTCCCCACGCCCCGGGACAGGGCCTCTACGAGCAGTACTTC.

This sequence joins TRBV25-1 and TRBJ1-4; D gene ambiguous. The V and J ends lost 4 bases and 8 bases respectively, with 14 bases between them. This CDR3 is 14 amino acids long. Germline V gene lookup returns CDR1 MGHDK and CDR2 SYGVNS. The CDR3 reads CASSGGREVEKLFF. CDR3 bases: TGTGCCAGCAGTGGAGGTAGGGAGGTCGAAAAACTGTTTTTT.

This chain links TRBV6-5 with TRBJ1-5; D might be TRBD1 (6 bases). Germline V gene data show CDR1 as MNHEY and CDR2 as SVGAGI. The CDR3 sequence is 15 residues long. V lost 5 bases and J lost 6, with 17 bases in between. This CDR3 reads CASSRISGATQPQHF. The CDR3 coding sequence is TGTGCCAGCAGTCGGATCTCAGGGGCCACTCAGCCCCAGCATTTT.

The chain joins TRBV27 to TRBJ2-7; 7 positions match TRBD1. The V and J ends lost 5 bases and 6 bases, in that order; junction bases with no gene match: 7. The CDR3 loop spans 13 amino acids. CDR1 is MNHEY and CDR2 is SMNVEV in the germline V gene (reference sequence). CDR3 in amino acids: CASSETGIFEQYF. The CDR3 DNA is TGTGCCAGCAGTGAGACAGGGATCTTCGAGCAGTACTTC.

The V gene is TRBV6-1, the J gene TRBJ2-3, with no clear D. The CDR3 loop spans 15 amino acids. V was shortened by 1 base and J by 0 bases, with 8 bases between the two germline ends. From germline, CDR1 is MNHNS and CDR2 SASEGT. The CDR3 nucleotides are TGTGCCAGCAGTGAAGTGGGCTGGAGCACAGATACGCAGTATTTT. This translates into CASSEVGWSTDTQYF.

This sequence joins TRBV4-3 and TRBJ1-5; 9 bases agree with TRBD1. V lost 0 bases to trimming and J lost 2 bases; unmatched junction nucleotides: 2. Germline CDR1 LGHNA, CDR2 YSLEER. The CDR3 length is 16 residues. CDR3 nucleotides: TGCGCCAGCAGCCAAGATTGGACAGGGGGCAATCAGCCCCAGCATTTT. It specifies CASSQDWTGGNQPQHF.

This clone was counted between two and nine times. The chain employs TRBV25-1 and TRBJ1-1, with 8 bases that match TRBD1. V lost 7 bases to trimming and J lost 7 bases; unmatched junction nucleotides: 5. The germline gives CDR1 MGHDK, CDR2 SYGVNS. CDR3 length equals 12 residues. CDR3 protein: CASTRTGSEAFF. As DNA, the CDR3 is TGTGCCAGCACCAGGACAGGGAGTGAAGCTTTCTTT.

CDR3 region: CASRGTYEQYF. CDR3 DNA: TGTGCCAGTAGGGGGACTTACGAGCAGTACTTC. J is TRBJ2-7 and V is TRBV19, with D possibly being TRBD2 (6 bases). The length of the CDR3 is 11 residues. Germline lookup yields CDR1 LNHDA and CDR2 SQIVND (reference sequence). With 6 bases removed from V and 4 bases from J, the gap between germline ends came to 7 bases.

The CDR3 sequence is CASSERTERGNTEAFF. DNA for the CDR3: TGTGCCAGCAGTGAACGGACAGAAAGAGGGAACACTGAAGCTTTCTTT. The genes are TRBV6-1 and TRBJ1-1; D might be TRBD1 (6 bases). The germline V gene encodes CDR1 MNHNS and CDR2 SASEGT. Trimming took 2 bases from V and 1 from J, leaving 14 bases between them. The CDR3 runs to 16 residues.